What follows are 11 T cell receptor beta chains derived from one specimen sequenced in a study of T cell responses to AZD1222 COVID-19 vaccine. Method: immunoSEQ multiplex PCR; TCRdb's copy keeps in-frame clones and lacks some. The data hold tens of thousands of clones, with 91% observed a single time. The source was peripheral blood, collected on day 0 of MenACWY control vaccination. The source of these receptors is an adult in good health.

CDR3 residues: CASSQNSAVQETQYF. In nucleotides, the CDR3 is TGTGCCAGCAGCCAAAATTCTGCGGTCCAAGAGACCCAGTACTTC. The chain joins TRBV3-1 (or the pseudogene TRBV3-2) to TRBJ2-5; no definite D call. Germline CDR1 is LGHDT and CDR2 is YNNKEL (reference sequence). With 2 bases removed from V and 1 base from J, the gap between germline ends came to 11 bases. The CDR3 spans 15 residues.

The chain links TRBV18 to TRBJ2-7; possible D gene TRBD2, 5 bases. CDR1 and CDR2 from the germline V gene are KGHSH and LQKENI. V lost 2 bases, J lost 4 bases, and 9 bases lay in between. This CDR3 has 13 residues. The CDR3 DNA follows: TGTGCCAGCTCACCAGGAGGATTATACGAGCAGTACTTC. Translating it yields CASSPGGLYEQYF.

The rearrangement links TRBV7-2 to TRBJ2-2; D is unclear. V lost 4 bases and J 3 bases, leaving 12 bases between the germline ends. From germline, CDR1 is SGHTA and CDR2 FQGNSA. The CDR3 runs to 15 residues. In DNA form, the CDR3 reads TGTGCCAGCAGCTCCCTAGGGTTCGACACCGGGGAGCTGTTTTTT. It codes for CASSSLGFDTGELFF.

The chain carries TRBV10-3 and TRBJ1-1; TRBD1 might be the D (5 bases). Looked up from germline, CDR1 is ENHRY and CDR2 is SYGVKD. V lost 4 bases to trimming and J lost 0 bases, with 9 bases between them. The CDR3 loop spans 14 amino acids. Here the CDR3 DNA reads TGTGCCATCAGTGCCGACAGCGTGAACACTGAAGCTTTCTTT. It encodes CAISADSVNTEAFF.

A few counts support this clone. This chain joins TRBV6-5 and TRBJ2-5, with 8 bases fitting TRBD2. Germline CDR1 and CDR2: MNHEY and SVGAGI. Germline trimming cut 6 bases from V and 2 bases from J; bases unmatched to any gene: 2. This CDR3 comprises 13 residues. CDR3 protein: CASSRGGQETQYF. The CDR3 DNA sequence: TGTGCCAGCAGCCGCGGGGGGCAAGAGACCCAGTACTTC.

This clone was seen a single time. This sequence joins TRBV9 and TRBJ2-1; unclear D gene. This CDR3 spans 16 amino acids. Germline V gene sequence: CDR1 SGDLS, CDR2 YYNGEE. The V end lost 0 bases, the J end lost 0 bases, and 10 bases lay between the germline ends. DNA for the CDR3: TGTGCCAGCAGCGTAGTTGGCGATTACTCCTACAATGAGCAGTTCTTC. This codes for CASSVVGDYSYNEQFF.

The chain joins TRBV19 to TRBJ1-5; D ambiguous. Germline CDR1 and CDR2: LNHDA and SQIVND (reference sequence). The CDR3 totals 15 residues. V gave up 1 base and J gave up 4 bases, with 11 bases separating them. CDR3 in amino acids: CASSIGPGFNQPQHF. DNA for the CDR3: TGTGCCAGTAGTATAGGGCCGGGATTTAATCAGCCCCAGCATTTT.

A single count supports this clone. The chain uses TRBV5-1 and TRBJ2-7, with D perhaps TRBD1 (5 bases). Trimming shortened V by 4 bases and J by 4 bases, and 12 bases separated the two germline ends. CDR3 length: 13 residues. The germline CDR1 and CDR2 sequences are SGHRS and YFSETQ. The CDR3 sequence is CASSPGSGYEQYF. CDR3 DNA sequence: TGCGCCAGCAGCCCAGGATCAGGGTACGAGCAGTACTTC.

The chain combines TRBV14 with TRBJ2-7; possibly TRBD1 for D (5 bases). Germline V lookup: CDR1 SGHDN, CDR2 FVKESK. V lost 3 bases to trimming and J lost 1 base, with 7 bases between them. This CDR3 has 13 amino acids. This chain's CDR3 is CASSQTASYEQYF. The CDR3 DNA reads TGTGCCAGCAGCCAGACAGCTTCCTACGAGCAGTACTTC.

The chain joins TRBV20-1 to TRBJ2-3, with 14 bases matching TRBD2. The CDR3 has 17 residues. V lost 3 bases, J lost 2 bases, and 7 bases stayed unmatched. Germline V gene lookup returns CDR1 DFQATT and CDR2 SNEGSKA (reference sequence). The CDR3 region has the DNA TGCAGTGCTAGTGCCCGGACTAGCGGGGGGATCACAGATACGCAGTATTTT. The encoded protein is CSASARTSGGITDTQYF.

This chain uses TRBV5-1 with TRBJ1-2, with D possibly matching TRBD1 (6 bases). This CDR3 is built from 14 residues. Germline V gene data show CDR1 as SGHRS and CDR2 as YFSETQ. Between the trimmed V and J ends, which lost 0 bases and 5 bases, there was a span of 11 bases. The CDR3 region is CASSLDRVAYGYTF. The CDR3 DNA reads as TGCGCCAGCAGCTTGGACAGGGTGGCGTATGGCTACACCTTC.